This entry concerns a single T cell receptor (beta chain). The antigen is unknown. This record belongs to a study of T cells in Graves' hyperthyroidism and ophthalmopathy. Amplified regions were TCR beta CDR3 sequences from RNA transcripts. The HTBI primer set served for first-round RT-PCR of the TCR CDR3. Via MiXCR, TCRdb re-called the multiplex PCR reads, giving one row per CDR3 protein. The sample yields some 760,000 distinct CDR3 sequences, 13% to 15% seen once. Study findings and constraints: Ophthalmopathy stood apart from stable hyperthyroidism in a 13 V-J model. Ophthalmopathy was model-predicted a median about 6.9 months pre-onset.

It was considered stable Graves' hyperthyroidism when ophthalmopathy did not progress within 18 months. The source of the PBMCs was approximately 9.5 ml of fresh peripheral blood. Germline V CDR1 and CDR2: LNHDA, SQIVND (reference sequence). CDR3 size: 14 residues. The V and J ends lost 3 bases and 4 bases, in that order; junction bases with no gene match: 5. The chain couples TRBV19 to TRBJ2-7, with 8 bases matching TRBD1. The source of this sequence is a woman aged 18-29 years with Graves' hyperthyroidism. Sequencing was done on a sample of blood. CDR3 coding DNA: TGTGCCAGTAGTATGGGGGACAGGCGGTACGAGCAGTACTTC. It codes for CASSMGDRRYEQYF.